This T cell receptor beta chain appears in the sequencing data of a study of blood T cell repertoires in COVID-19. The wider study: Sources were T cells, B-cell-depleted T cells, or PBMCs; the material itself was cDNA or gDNA.

CDR3 length equals 15 residues. The trim removed 6 bases at V and 1 base at J, leaving 4 bases unmatched. The germline V gene encodes CDR1 KGHSH and CDR2 LQKENI. Data came from immunoSEQ multiplex PCR; TCRdb stores just in-frame clones and leaves some out. The sample shows roughly 200,000 clones, around 88% of them seen only once. The gene calls are TRBV18 and TRBJ1-5; 9 bases match TRBD1. The TCR sequence derives from a man aged 40-55 years with acute COVID-19. Sequenced sample: PBMCs or T cells enriched from blood (not recorded which). CDR3 protein: CASSLGQGSNQPQHF. DNA for the CDR3: TGTGCCAGCTCTCTGGGACAGGGAAGCAATCAGCCCCAGCATTTT.